The TCR beta chain described here comes from a study of CXCR3-negative and CXCR3-positive naive CD8 T cells. The study, taken as a whole, reports: CXCR3-expressing naive cells carried TRB CDR3s more hydrophobic than those of CXCR3-negative naive cells. Across naive subsets, surface CD5 expression was comparable, and TCR strength was inferred from properties of the TRB CDR3.

The authors made the TRB cDNA libraries by 5' RACE using UMI labels. TCRdb reprocessed the 5' RACE reads, keeping one entry per CDR3 protein, no DNA. Its clone listing holds over 150,000 distinct CDR3 sequences. The CDR3 is 16 residues long. Germline V gene lookup returns CDR1 SEHNR and CDR2 FQNEAQ (reference sequence). CD45RO-CCR7+CD27+CD95- was the phenotype of naive CD8+ T cells. Note on this clonotype: Its antigen is still unknown.

The receptor comes from a human donor in good health. Some clones in this sample may be carry-over from other donors' samples. V is TRBV7-9 and J is TRBJ2-1; with no DNA, the TCRdb D assignment of TRBD1 cannot be verified. Material: naive CXCR3+ CD8+ T cells from blood. Subset indicated: CD45RO-CCR7+CD27+CD95- naive CD8+ T cells expressing CXCR3 (TNR3+). The CDR3 sequence is CASSSSVGGQAHEQFF. The whole variable domain, filled in from reference TRBV7-9 and TRBJ2-1, reads DTGVSQNPRHKITKRGQNVTFRCDPISEHNRLYWYRQTLGQGPEFLTYFQNEAQLEKSRLLSDRFSAERPKGSFSTLEIQRTEQGDSAMYLCASSSSVGGQAHEQFFGPGTRLTVL.